This T cell receptor beta chain was identified during a study of blood T cells in healthy people across ages. Study-wide results and limits: Donor CMV status was unknown, possibly confounding expanded clonotype changes. A roughly linear age-dependent decrease characterized TCR beta diversity per million T cells.

On this clonotype itself: As yet, its antigen is unknown.

Every participating donor contributed roughly 10 milliliters of peripheral blood through a draw. Losses at the gene ends were 4 bases for V and 2 bases for J; bases not matched to a gene: 5. Germline V gene lookup returns CDR1 LGHDT and CDR2 YNNKEL (reference sequence). The CDR3 has 18 amino acids. Through a sample-barcoded 5' primer and a J-beta primer mix, a second PCR was run for roughly 7 to 11 cycles. TCRdb redid the calling of the 5' RACE reads with MiXCR, one entry per CDR3 protein. The table records roughly 1,800,000 distinct CDR3 sequences, about 50% of them present only once. This clonotype originated in a woman between 40 and 55 years old in good health. Sequences were obtained from blood. The chain recombines TRBV3-1 with TRBJ2-1; 16 nucleotides agree with TRBD2. The CDR3 DNA reads as TGTGCCAGCAGCCGGGGACTAGCGGGGGGGCCTGCCTACAATGAGCAGTTCTTC. Protein product: CASSRGLAGGPAYNEQFF.